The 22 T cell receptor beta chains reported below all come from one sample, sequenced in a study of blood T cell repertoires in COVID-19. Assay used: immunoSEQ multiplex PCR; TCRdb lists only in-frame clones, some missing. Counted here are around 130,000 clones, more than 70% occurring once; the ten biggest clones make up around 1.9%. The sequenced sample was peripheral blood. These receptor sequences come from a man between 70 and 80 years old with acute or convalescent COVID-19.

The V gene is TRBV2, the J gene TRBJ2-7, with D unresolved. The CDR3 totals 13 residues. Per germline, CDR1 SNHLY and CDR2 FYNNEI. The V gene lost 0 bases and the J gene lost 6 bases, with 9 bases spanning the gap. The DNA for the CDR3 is TGTGCCAGCAGTGAAGCGTGGGCACTCGAGCAGTACTTC. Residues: CASSEAWALEQYF.

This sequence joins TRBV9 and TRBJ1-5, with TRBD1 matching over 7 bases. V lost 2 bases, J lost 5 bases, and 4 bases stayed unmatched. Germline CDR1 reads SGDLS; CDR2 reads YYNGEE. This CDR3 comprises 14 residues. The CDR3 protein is CASSVGTEDQPQHF. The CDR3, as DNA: TGTGCCAGCAGCGTCGGGACAGAGGATCAGCCCCAGCATTTT. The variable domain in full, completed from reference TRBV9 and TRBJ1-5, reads DSGVTQTPKHLITATGQRVTLRCSPRSGDLSVYWYQQSLDQGLQFLIQYYNGEERAKGNILERFSAQQFPDLHSELNLSSLELGDSALYFCASSVGTEDQPQHFGDGTRLSIL.

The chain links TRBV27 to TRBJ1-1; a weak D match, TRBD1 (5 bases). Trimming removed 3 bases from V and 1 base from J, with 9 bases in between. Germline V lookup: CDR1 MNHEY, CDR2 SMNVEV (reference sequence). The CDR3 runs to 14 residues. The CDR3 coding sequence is TGTGCCAGCAGTTTTGCAGGGAAGAACACTGAAGCTTTCTTT. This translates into CASSFAGKNTEAFF.

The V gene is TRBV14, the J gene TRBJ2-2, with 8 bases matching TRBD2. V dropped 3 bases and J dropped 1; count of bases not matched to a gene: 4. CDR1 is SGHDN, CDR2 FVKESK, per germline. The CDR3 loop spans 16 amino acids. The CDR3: CASSQTGGGNTGELFF. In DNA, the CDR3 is TGTGCCAGCAGCCAGACGGGAGGGGGGAACACCGGGGAGCTGTTTTTT. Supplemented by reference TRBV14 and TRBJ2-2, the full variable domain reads EAGVTQFPSHSVIEKGQTVTLRCDPISGHDNLYWYRRVMGKEIKFLLHFVKESKQDESGMPNNRFLAERTGGTYSTLKVQPAELEDSGVYFCASSQTGGGNTGELFFGEGSRLTVL.

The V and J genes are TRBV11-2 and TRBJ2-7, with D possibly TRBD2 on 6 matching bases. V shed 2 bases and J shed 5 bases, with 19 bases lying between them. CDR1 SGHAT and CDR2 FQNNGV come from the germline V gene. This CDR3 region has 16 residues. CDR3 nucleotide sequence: TGTGCCAGCAGCTTAAGGTGGACTATCGAACAAGACGAGCAGTACTTC. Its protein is CASSLRWTIEQDEQYF.

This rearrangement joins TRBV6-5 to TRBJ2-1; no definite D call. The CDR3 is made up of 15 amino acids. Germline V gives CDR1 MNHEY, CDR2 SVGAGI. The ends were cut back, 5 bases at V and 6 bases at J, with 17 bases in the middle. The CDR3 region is CASSIPGGSVNEQFF. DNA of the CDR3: TGTGCCAGCAGTATCCCCGGCGGCAGTGTCAATGAGCAGTTCTTC.

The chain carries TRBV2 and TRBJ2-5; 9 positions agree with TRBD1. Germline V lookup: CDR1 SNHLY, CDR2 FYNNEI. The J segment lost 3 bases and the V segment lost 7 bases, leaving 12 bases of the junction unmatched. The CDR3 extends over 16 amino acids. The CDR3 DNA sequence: TGTGCCAGCAAACCCATGCCGGGACAGGGAAAAGAGACCCAGTACTTC. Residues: CASKPMPGQGKETQYF.

The CDR3 protein is CASSRPGINIQYF. CDR3 in DNA: TGTGCCAGCAGCCGGCCAGGTATAAACATTCAGTACTTC. The chain employs TRBV27 and TRBJ2-4; no reliable D call. Looked up from germline, CDR1 is MNHEY and CDR2 is SMNVEV (reference sequence). The CDR3 spans 13 residues. Trimming removed 6 bases from V and 6 bases from J, with 12 bases in between.

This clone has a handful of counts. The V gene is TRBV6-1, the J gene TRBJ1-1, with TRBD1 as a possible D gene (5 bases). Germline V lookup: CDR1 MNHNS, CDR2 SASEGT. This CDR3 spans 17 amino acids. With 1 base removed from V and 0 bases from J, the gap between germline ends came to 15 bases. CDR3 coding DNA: TGTGCCAGCAGTGAAGATCCCGGTGGCAGGGTGAACACTGAAGCTTTCTTT. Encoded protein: CASSEDPGGRVNTEAFF.

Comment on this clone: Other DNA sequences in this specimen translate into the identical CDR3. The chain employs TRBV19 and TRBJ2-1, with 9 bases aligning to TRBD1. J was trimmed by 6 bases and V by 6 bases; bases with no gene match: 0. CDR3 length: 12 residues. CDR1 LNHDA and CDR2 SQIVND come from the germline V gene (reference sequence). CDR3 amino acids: CASRTGGNEQFF. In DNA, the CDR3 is TGTGCCAGTAGGACAGGGGGCAATGAGCAGTTCTTC. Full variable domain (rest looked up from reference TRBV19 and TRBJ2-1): DGGITQSPKYLFRKEGQNVTLSCEQNLNHDAMYWYRQDPGQGLRLIYYSQIVNDFQKGDIAEGYSVSREKKESFPLTVTSAQKNPTAFYLCASRTGGNEQFFGPGTRLTVL.

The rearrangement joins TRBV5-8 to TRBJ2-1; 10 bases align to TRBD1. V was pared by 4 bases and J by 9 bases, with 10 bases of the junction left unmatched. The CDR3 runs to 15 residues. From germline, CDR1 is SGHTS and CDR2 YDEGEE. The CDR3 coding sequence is TGTGCCAGCAGCCCCCGGGGGACAGGGGAGCTTGAGCAGTTCTTC. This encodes CASSPRGTGELEQFF.

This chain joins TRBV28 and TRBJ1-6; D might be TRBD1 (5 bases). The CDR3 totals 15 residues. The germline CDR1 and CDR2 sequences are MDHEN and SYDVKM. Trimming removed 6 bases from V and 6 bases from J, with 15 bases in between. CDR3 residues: CASSPRGGGNSPLHF. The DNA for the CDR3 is TGTGCCAGCAGCCCAAGGGGCGGGGGTAATTCACCCCTCCACTTT.

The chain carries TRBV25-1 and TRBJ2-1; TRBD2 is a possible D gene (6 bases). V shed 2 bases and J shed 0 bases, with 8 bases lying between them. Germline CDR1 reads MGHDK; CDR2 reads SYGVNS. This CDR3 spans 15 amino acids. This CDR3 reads CASSEGTFSYNEQFF. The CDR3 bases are TGTGCCAGCAGTGAAGGGACTTTCTCCTACAATGAGCAGTTCTTC.

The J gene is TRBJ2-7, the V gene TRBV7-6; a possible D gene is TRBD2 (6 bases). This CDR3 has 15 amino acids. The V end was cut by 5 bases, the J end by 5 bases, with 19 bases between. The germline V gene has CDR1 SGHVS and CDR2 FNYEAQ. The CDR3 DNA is TGTGCCAGCAGCCTTCAGGTGGGGGGACGGGACGAGCAGTACTTC. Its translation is CASSLQVGGRDEQYF.

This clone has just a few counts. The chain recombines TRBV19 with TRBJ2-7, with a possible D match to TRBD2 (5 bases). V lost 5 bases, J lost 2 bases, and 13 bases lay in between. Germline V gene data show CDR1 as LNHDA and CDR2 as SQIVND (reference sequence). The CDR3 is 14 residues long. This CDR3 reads CASSPGISTYEQYF. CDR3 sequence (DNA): TGTGCCAGTAGTCCGGGGATTTCCACCTACGAGCAGTACTTC.

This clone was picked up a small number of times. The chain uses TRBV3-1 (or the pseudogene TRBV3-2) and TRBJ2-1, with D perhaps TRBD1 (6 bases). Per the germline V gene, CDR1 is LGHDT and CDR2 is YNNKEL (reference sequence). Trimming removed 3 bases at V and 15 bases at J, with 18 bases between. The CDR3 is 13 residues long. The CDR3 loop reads CASSQDPGTSGFF. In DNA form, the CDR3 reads TGTGCCAGCAGCCAGGATCCCGGGACATCCGGGTTCTTC.

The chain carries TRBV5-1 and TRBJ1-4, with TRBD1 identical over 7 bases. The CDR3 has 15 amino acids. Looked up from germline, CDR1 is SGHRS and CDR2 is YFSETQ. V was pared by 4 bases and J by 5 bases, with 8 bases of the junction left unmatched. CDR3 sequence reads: CASSKAGTENEKLFF. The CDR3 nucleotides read TGCGCCAGCAGCAAAGCCGGGACAGAAAATGAAAAACTGTTTTTT.

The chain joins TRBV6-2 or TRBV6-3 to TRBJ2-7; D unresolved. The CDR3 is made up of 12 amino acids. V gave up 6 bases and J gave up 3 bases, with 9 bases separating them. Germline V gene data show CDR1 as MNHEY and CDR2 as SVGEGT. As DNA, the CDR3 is TGTGCCAGCAGCCAAGGAGACTACGAGCAGTACTTC. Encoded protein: CASSQGDYEQYF.

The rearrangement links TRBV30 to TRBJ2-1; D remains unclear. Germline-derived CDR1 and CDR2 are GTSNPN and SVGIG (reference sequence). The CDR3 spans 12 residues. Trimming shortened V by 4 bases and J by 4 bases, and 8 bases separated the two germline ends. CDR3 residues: CAWTSVYNEQFF. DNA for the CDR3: TGTGCCTGGACTTCGGTGTACAATGAGCAGTTCTTC.

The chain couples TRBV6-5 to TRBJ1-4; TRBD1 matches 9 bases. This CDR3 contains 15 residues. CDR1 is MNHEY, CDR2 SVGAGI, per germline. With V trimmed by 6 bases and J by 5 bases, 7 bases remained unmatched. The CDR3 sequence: CASRPSTGGNEKLFF. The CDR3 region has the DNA TGTGCCAGCAGACCCTCGACAGGGGGAAATGAAAAACTGTTTTTT.

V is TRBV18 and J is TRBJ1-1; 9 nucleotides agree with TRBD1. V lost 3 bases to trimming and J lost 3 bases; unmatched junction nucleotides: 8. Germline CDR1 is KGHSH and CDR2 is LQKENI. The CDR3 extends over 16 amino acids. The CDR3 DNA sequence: TGTGCCAGCTCACCCGCGGGACAGGGTTTGTACACTGAAGCTTTCTTT. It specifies CASSPAGQGLYTEAFF.

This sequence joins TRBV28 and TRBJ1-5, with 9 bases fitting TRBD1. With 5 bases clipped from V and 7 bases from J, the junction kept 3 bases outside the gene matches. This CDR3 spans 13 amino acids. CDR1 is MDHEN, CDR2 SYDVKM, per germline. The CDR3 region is CASSPGQGQPQHF. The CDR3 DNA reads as TGTGCCAGCAGTCCGGGACAGGGCCAGCCCCAGCATTTT.